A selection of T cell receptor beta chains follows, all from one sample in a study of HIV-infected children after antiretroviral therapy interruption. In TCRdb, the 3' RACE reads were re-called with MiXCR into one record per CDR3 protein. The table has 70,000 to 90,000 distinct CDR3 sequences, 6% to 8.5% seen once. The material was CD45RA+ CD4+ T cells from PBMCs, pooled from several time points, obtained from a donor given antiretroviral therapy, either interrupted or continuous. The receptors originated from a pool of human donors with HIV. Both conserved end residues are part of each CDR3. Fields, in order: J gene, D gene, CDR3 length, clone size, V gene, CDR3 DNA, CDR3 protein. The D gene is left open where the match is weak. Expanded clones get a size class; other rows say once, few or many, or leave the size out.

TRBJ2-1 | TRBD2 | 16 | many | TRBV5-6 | TGTGCCAGCAGCCTGGATCCGACTAGCGGGCACAATGAGCAGTTCTTC | CASSLDPTSGHNEQFF
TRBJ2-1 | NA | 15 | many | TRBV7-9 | TGTGCCAGCAGCTCGAGTGGGCTTTGGGGCAATGAGCAGTTCTTC | CASSSSGLWGNEQFF
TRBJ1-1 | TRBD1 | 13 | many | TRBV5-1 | TGCGCCAGCAGCGTCGACAGGGCGGGGGAAGCTTTCTTT | CASSVDRAGEAFF
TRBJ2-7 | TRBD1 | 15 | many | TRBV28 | TGTGCCAGCAGTCCTCCCGGGACAGGGGGCGACGAGCAGTACTTC | CASSPPGTGGDEQYF
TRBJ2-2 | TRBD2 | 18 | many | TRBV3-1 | TGTGCCAGCAGCCTAGAGTTACTAGCGGGAGGGCCCACCGGGGAGCTGTTTTTT | CASSLELLAGGPTGELFF
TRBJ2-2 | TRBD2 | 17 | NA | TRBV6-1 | TGTGCCAGCAGTGAAGCGTCGGGGGGGGCGAACACCGGGGAGCTGTTTTTT | CASSEASGGANTGELFF
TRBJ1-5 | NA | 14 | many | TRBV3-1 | TGTGCCAGCAGCCAATCCAGGACTGCGCAGCCCCAGCATTTT | CASSQSRTAQPQHF
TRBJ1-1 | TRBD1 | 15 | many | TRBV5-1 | TGCGCCAGCAGCTTCCCGGGACAGTTGTCGACTGAAGCTTTCTTT | CASSFPGQLSTEAFF
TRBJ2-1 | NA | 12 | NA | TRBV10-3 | TGTGCCATCAAAGAGTCGGGCAATGAGCAGTTCTTC | CAIKESGNEQFF
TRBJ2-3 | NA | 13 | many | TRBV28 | TGTGCCAGTGAACTAGCTAACACAGATACGCAGTATTTT | CASELANTDTQYF
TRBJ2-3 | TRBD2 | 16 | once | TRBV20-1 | TGCAGTGCTAGTGGGCTAGCGGTTTCTAGCACAGATACGCAGTATTTT | CSASGLAVSSTDTQYF
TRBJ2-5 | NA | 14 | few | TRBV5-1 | TGCGCCAGCAGCTTGGGCGGATCCCAAGAGACCCAGTACTTC | CASSLGGSQETQYF
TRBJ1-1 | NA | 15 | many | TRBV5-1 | TGCGCCAGCAGCTTGGCCTGGGGTTCGAACACTGAAGCTTTCTTT | CASSLAWGSNTEAFF
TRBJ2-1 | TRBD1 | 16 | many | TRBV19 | TGTGCCAGTAGTCCCCGGACAGGGGGATTCTACAATGAGCAGTTCTTC | CASSPRTGGFYNEQFF
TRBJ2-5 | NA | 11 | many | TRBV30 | TGTGCCTGGAGTCTCAGGGAGACCCAGTACTTC | CAWSLRETQYF
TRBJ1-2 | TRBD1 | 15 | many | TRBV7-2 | TGTGCCAGCAGCTCTTCGACAGGGACTAACTATGGCTACACCTTC | CASSSSTGTNYGYTF